These 14 T cell receptor beta chains were all obtained from the same sample, sequenced in a study of T-cell reconstitution after alpha-beta-depleted transplantation in children. The TCRbeta library incorporated unique molecular identifiers. MiXCR was run by TCRdb on the PCR reads, yielding one entry per CDR3 protein. In the table there are roughly 300,000 distinct CDR3 sequences, around a tenth of which are singletons. The source material was PBMCs from the stem cell graft donor, sampled from the stem cell graft. The receptors here all came from a human donor who donated a stem cell graft to a child with acute lymphoblastic leukemia.

This chain joins TRBV20-1 and TRBJ2-3; 11 bases agree with TRBD2. Trimming cost V 5 bases and J 0 bases; bases outside gene matches: 13. The CDR3 length is 18 residues. Germline V gene sequence: CDR1 DFQATT, CDR2 SNEGSKA (reference sequence). The CDR3 bases are TGCAGTGCTCGGGGACTAGCGGAGAATCGAGATAGCACAGATACGCAGTATTTT. This encodes CSARGLAENRDSTDTQYF.

This clonotype has at least ten counts. The chain uses TRBV27 and TRBJ2-5; tentatively, D is TRBD1 (7 bases). There are 14 residues in the CDR3. Germline V gene lookup returns CDR1 MNHEY and CDR2 SMNVEV (reference sequence). V was shortened by 6 bases and J by 7 bases, with 18 bases between the two germline ends. The CDR3 loop reads CASRRAGYRGTQYF. CDR3 nucleotide sequence: TGTGCCAGCAGACGAGCGGGTTACAGGGGGACCCAGTACTTC.

Ten or more counts support this clonotype. V gene TRBV20-1 combines with J gene TRBJ1-2; tentative D call: TRBD1 (6 bases). Trimming stripped 1 base from V and 5 bases from J, with 14 bases between. The CDR3 runs 14 residues. Germline V gives CDR1 DFQATT, CDR2 SNEGSKA (reference sequence). As DNA, the CDR3 is TGCAGTGCTAGAGTCCCGACAGGCGTATATGGCTACACCTTC. This gives the protein CSARVPTGVYGYTF.

This sequence joins TRBV7-2 and TRBJ2-3; D call uncertain. CDR3 length: 13 residues. V was shortened by 2 bases and J by 1 base, with 4 bases between the two germline ends. The germline V gene has CDR1 SGHTA and CDR2 FQGNSA. CDR3 DNA: TGTGCCAGCAGCTTATGGGGCACAGATACGCAGTATTTT. Its protein product is CASSLWGTDTQYF. Full variable domain (outside the CDR3, taken from reference TRBV7-2 and TRBJ2-3): GAGVSQSPSNKVTEKGKDVELRCDPISGHTALYWYRQSLGQGLEFLIYFQGNSAPDKSGLPSDRFSAERTGGSVSTLTIQRTQQEDSAVYLCASSLWGTDTQYFGPGTRLTVL.

The chain links TRBV7-3 to TRBJ2-3; a possible D gene is TRBD1 (6 bases). Germline values: CDR1 SGHTA, CDR2 FQGTGA. V was clipped by 0 bases and J by 2 bases, with 12 bases between them. The CDR3 spans 16 residues. CDR3 amino acids: CASSLTGTLNTDTQYF. CDR3 sequence (DNA): TGTGCCAGCAGCTTAACGGGGACACTGAACACAGATACGCAGTATTTT.

This clonotype was counted many times. The chain recombines TRBV20-1 with TRBJ2-3, with TRBD1 matching over 9 bases. Germline V gene lookup returns CDR1 DFQATT and CDR2 SNEGSKA (reference sequence). V gave up 7 bases and J gave up 2 bases; unmatched junction bases: 16. This CDR3 has 17 residues. The CDR3 region is CSVPSGTGLPSTDTQYF. CDR3 DNA: TGCAGTGTTCCGTCCGGGACAGGGTTACCTTCCACAGATACGCAGTATTTT.

Many counts were recorded for this clonotype. The J gene is TRBJ1-1, the V gene TRBV5-1; unclear D gene. The germline V and J ends were trimmed by 0 bases and 0 bases, with 15 bases remaining between them. This CDR3 contains 17 residues. The germline CDR1 and CDR2 sequences are SGHRS and YFSETQ. CDR3 sequence reads: CASSLGASKLLNTEAFF. The CDR3 DNA reads TGCGCCAGCAGCTTGGGAGCTTCCAAATTGTTGAACACTGAAGCTTTCTTT.

There are many counts of this clonotype. The V and J genes are TRBV19 and TRBJ1-5; D is ambiguous. The germline V gene has CDR1 LNHDA and CDR2 SQIVND (reference sequence). Trimming left V 3 bases short and J 3 bases short, with 9 bases between. The length of the CDR3 is 14 residues. In DNA, the CDR3 is TGTGCCAGTAGTATCTCGGAGCCCAATCAGCCCCAGCATTTT. It encodes CASSISEPNQPQHF.

This clonotype was seen more than once but under ten times. The genes are TRBV11-2 and TRBJ1-2; no definite D call. V was clipped by 4 bases and J by 6 bases, with 15 bases between them. This CDR3 has 14 amino acids. Germline V lookup: CDR1 SGHAT, CDR2 FQNNGV. This CDR3 reads CASSSLGEMDGYTF. The CDR3 region has the DNA TGTGCCAGCAGCTCGTTAGGTGAAATGGATGGCTACACCTTC.

This clonotype was seen ten or more times. The chain couples TRBV28 to TRBJ2-7, with TRBD1 as a possible D gene (6 bases). Germline V gives CDR1 MDHEN, CDR2 SYDVKM. V was cut by 8 bases and J by 3 bases, with 23 bases left in between. The CDR3 has 16 residues. The CDR3 loop reads CASLGTLRDLRYEQYF. CDR3 nucleotides: TGTGCCAGCCTCGGGACACTCCGGGACCTGCGCTACGAGCAGTACTTC.

The rearrangement links TRBV15 to TRBJ1-1; D gene uncertain. This CDR3 comprises 14 residues. V dropped 9 bases and J dropped 5 bases, with 19 bases sitting between them. Germline V lookup: CDR1 LNHNV, CDR2 YYDKDF (reference sequence). This CDR3 reads CATRKSREQTEAFF. The DNA for the CDR3 is TGTGCCACGAGGAAGTCCCGGGAACAGACTGAAGCTTTCTTT.

J is TRBJ2-3 and V is TRBV12-3 or TRBV12-4; 12 bases are shared with TRBD2. The ends lost 5 bases at V and 3 bases at J; junction bases unmatched: 12. The CDR3 has 18 amino acids. CDR3 nucleotides: TGTGCCAGCAGTATCCCTAGCGGGAGGGCCGGTGGAACAGATACGCAGTATTTT. Translation: CASSIPSGRAGGTDTQYF.

There are a few counts of this clonotype. The rearrangement joins TRBV5-5 to TRBJ2-3, with 7 bases lining up with TRBD2. J lost 5 bases, V lost 4 bases, and 7 bases had no gene match. The CDR3 covers 14 residues. Germline CDR1 SGHKS, CDR2 YYEKEE (reference sequence). In nucleotides, the CDR3 is TGTGCCAGCAGCCGGGTGGGGGGGGAAGATACGCAGTATTTT. As protein: CASSRVGGEDTQYF.

Only a few counts were recorded for this clonotype. J is TRBJ2-4 and V is TRBV7-2; D unclear. Per the germline V gene, CDR1 is SGHTA and CDR2 is FQGNSA. This CDR3 comprises 16 residues. V was pared by 2 bases and J by 1 base, with 12 bases between. The DNA of the CDR3 is TGTGCCAGCAGCTTATTGATCCAGTCGGCCAAAAACATTCAGTACTTC. It is translated as CASSLLIQSAKNIQYF.